These 9 T cell receptor beta chains originate from one sample sequenced in a study of chemoradiotherapy in HPV16-positive cancers. Generated by immunoSEQ multiplex PCR, the TCRdb table keeps only in-frame clones and is missing some. The table includes about 14,000 clones, just under 70% detected once. Sampling took place from a patient who underwent chemoradiotherapy. The source is a human donor with HPV-associated anogenital cancer.

This sequence joins TRBV5-1 and TRBJ2-5, with a weak D call TRBD2 (6 bases). V was pared by 4 bases and J by 5 bases, with 24 bases between. Looked up from germline, CDR1 is SGHRS and CDR2 is YFSETQ. The CDR3 length is 17 residues. This CDR3 is CASSKKTRTQVGETQYF. The CDR3 bases are TGCGCCAGCAGCAAAAAGACTAGAACACAGGTTGGGGAGACCCAGTACTTC.

In its sample, this clone was seen once. V usage is TRBV7-2 and J usage is TRBJ2-6; a possible D gene is TRBD1 (7 bases). The CDR3 runs 18 residues. Germline lookup yields CDR1 SGHTA and CDR2 FQGNSA. The ends were cut back, 4 bases at V and 2 bases at J, with 18 bases in the middle. CDR3 protein: CASSYPRQGGTGANVLTF. The CDR3 DNA follows: TGTGCCAGCAGCTACCCGCGACAGGGAGGAACTGGGGCCAACGTCCTGACTTTC.

This clone appeared a few times. The chain recombines TRBV7-8 with TRBJ2-1; D gene ambiguous. V dropped 8 bases and J dropped 0 bases, with 14 bases sitting between them. Germline CDR1 and CDR2: SGHVS and FQNEAQ. CDR3 length: 15 residues. The CDR3 sequence: CASLPVPGSYNEQFF. The CDR3 nucleotides read TGTGCCAGCCTCCCTGTCCCGGGCTCCTACAATGAGCAGTTCTTC. Complete variable domain (other parts from reference TRBV7-8 and TRBJ2-1): GAGVSQSPRYKVAKRGQDVALRCDPISGHVSLFWYQQALGQGPEFLTYFQNEAQLDKSGLPSDRFFAERPEGSVSTLKIQRTQQEDSAVYLCASLPVPGSYNEQFFGPGTRLTVL.

A single count supports this clone. The chain couples TRBV21-1 to TRBJ2-3. TRBV21-1 is flagged as a pseudogene. This CDR3 contains 13 residues. The CDR3 region is CASSDLPGLNAYF. CDR3 DNA: TGTGCCAGCAGCGACTTACCGGGCCTTAACGCGTATTTT.

The chain combines TRBV10-3 with TRBJ1-1, with 9 bases that match TRBD1. The CDR3 extends over 13 amino acids. CDR1 ENHRY and CDR2 SYGVKD come from the germline V gene. The J segment lost 4 bases and the V segment lost 7 bases, leaving 4 bases of the junction unmatched. CDR3 nucleotides: TGTGCCATCAAGGGGACAGGGACCACTGAAGCTTTCTTT. Protein product: CAIKGTGTTEAFF.

The genes are TRBV9 and TRBJ2-1; D possibly corresponds to TRBD1 (6 bases). CDR3 length: 15 amino acids. CDR1 and CDR2 from the germline V gene are SGDLS and YYNGEE. Trimming left V 6 bases short and J 8 bases short, with 21 bases between. The CDR3 DNA follows: TGTGCCAGCACCGCCGGGCAGGGGCGTAGCTATGAGCAGTTCTTC. It encodes CASTAGQGRSYEQFF.

This chain joins TRBV6-1 and TRBJ2-1; 8 nucleotides agree with TRBD2. The J segment lost 5 bases and the V segment lost 4 bases, leaving 7 bases of the junction unmatched. Germline lookup yields CDR1 MNHNS and CDR2 SASEGT. The CDR3 runs to 15 residues. CDR3 sequence: CASSVVGGANNEQFF. As DNA, the CDR3 is TGTGCCAGCAGTGTAGTCGGGGGGGCAAACAATGAGCAGTTCTTC.

The chain employs TRBV27 and TRBJ1-5; tentatively, D is TRBD1 (6 bases). Per germline, CDR1 MNHEY and CDR2 SMNVEV (reference sequence). V dropped 5 bases and J dropped 8 bases, with 28 bases sitting between them. The CDR3 extends over 18 amino acids. CDR3 nucleotides: TGTGCCAGCAGTCCTCTCCCCCCGGGACACTCAATGTGGGAGCCCCAGCATTTT. This sequence encodes CASSPLPPGHSMWEPQHF.

This clone was picked up a small number of times. V is TRBV10-3 and J is TRBJ1-5; 8 bases line up with TRBD1. Looked up from germline, CDR1 is ENHRY and CDR2 is SYGVKD. The CDR3 extends over 15 amino acids. The V gene end was trimmed by 9 bases and the J gene end by 0 bases; junction bases not matched to a gene: 7. This CDR3 is CAIGQGGDSNQPQHF. CDR3 nucleotides: TGTGCCATTGGACAGGGAGGGGATAGCAATCAGCCCCAGCATTTT.